This TCR beta chain was retrieved from a study of T cells in Graves' hyperthyroidism and ophthalmopathy. Overall study results and limits: The blood repertoire included most of the expanded thyroid clonotypes above 0.001. Ophthalmopathy could be told apart from stable hyperthyroidism with a 13 V-J model.

The germline gives CDR1 SQVTM, CDR2 ANQGSEA. This CDR3 is 12 amino acids long. The V end was cut by 6 bases, the J end by 6 bases, with 11 bases between. This clonotype occurred many times. The antigen is not known. Uncontrolled infection, other autoimmune disease, pregnancy or lactation barred patients from enrollment. On the basis of clinical symptoms, serum thyroxine and TRAb, thyroid ultrasound and orbital computed tomography, diagnoses were made. Template material for amplifying TCR beta CDR3 regions consisted of RNA transcripts. Researchers ran a first-round RT-PCR on the TCR CDR3 using the HTBI primer set. TCRdb independently ran MiXCR on the multiplex PCR reads; one entry per CDR3 protein. The table has around 660,000 distinct CDR3 sequences, 45% seen once; the top ten hold approximately 6.8%.

The V call is TRBV29-1, the J call TRBJ1-4; D is unresolved. The specimen was peripheral blood or thyroid tissue (not recorded which). The receptor's source is an adult man with Graves' disease, either hyperthyroidism or ophthalmopathy (not recorded which). CDR3 in amino acids: CSVVWVDEKLFF. The DNA for the CDR3 is TGCAGCGTAGTCTGGGTGGATGAAAAACTGTTTTTT. Filled out from reference TRBV29-1 and TRBJ1-4, the complete variable domain reads SAVISQKPSRDICQRGTSLTIQCQVDSQVTMMFWYRQQPGQSLTLIATANQGSEATYESGFVIDKFPISRPNLTFSTLTVSNMSPEDSSIYLCSVVWVDEKLFFGSGTQLSVL.